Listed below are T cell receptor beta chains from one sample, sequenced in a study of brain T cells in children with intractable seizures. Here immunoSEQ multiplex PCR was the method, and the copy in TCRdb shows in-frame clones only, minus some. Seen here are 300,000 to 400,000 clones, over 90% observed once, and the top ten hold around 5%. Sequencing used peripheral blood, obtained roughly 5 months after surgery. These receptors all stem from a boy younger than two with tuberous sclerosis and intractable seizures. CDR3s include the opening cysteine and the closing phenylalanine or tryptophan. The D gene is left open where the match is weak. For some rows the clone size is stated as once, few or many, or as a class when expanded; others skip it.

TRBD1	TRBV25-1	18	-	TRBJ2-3	CASGTGTATGISTDTQYF	TGTGCCAGTGGGACCGGGACAGCGACGGGGATTAGCACAGATACGCAGTATTTT
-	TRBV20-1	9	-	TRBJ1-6	CSASVGPHF	TGCAGTGCTAGTGTGGGACCCCACTTT
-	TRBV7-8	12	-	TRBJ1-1	CASSPNQPKAFF	TGTGCCAGCAGCCCGAATCAGCCTAAAGCTTTCTTT
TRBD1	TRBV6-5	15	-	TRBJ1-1	CASSYSGTGRTEAFF	TGTGCCAGCAGTTACTCGGGGACAGGGCGAACTGAAGCTTTCTTT
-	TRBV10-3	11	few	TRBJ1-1	CAISGNTEAFF	TGTGCCATCAGTGGGAACACTGAAGCTTTCTTT
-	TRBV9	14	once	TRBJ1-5	CASSVEGDGQPQHF	TGTGCCAGCAGCGTAGAAGGGGATGGTCAGCCCCAGCATTTT
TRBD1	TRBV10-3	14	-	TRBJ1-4	CAISDGTVDEKLFF	TGTGCCATCAGTGACGGGACAGTAGATGAAAAACTGTTTTTT
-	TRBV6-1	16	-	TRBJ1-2	CASSEHNPGTGYGYTF	TGTGCCAGCAGTGAGCACAACCCAGGGACGGGCTATGGCTACACCTTC
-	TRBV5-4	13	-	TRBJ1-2	CASSLFPRGSYTF	TGTGCCAGCAGCTTGTTTCCCAGGGGCAGCTACACCTTC
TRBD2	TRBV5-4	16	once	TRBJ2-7	CASSLGLAGDAYEQYF	TGTGCCAGCAGCCTAGGACTAGCGGGAGACGCCTACGAGCAGTACTTC
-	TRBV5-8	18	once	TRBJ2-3	CASSLARGALFSTDTQYF	TGTGCCAGCAGCTTGGCTCGGGGGGCCTTATTTAGCACAGATACGCAGTATTTT
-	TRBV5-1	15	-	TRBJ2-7	CASSREAGTVYEQYF	TGCGCCAGCAGCCGAGAGGCGGGGACGGTCTACGAGCAGTACTTC
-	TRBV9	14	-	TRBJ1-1	CASSPGEGQYKAFF	TGTGCCAGCAGCCCAGGAGAGGGACAATATAAAGCTTTCTTT
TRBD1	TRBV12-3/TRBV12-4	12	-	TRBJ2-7	CASSPDRGEQYF	TGTGCCAGCAGCCCCGACAGGGGCGAGCAGTACTTC
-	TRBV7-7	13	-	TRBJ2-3	CASSLAQGDTQYF	TGTGCTAGCAGCTTAGCGCAGGGAGATACGCAGTATTTT
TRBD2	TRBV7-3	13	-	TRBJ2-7	CASSPGGAGEQYF	TGTGCCAGCAGCCCCGGGGGGGCGGGCGAGCAGTACTTC
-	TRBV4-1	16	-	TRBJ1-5	CASSQDYSTVKQPQHF	TGCGCCAGCAGCCAAGATTATTCGACAGTCAAGCAGCCCCAGCATTTT
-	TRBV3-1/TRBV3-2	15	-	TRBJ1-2	CASSYSEGVNYGYTF	TGTGCCAGCAGCTACTCCGAAGGGGTTAACTATGGCTACACCTTC
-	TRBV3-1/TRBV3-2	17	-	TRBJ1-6	CASSQEVPGALNSPLHF	TGTGCCAGCAGCCAAGAGGTTCCGGGGGCGCTTAATTCACCCCTCCACTTT
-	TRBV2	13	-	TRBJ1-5	CASGRQGNQPQHF	TGTGCCAGCGGTAGACAGGGCAATCAGCCCCAGCATTTT
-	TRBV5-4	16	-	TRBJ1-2	CASSFNGGRTNYGYTF	TGTGCCAGCAGCTTTAATGGGGGCAGAACAAACTATGGCTACACCTTC
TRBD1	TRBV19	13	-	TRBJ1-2	CASRRTGRVDYTF	TGTGCCAGTAGAAGGACAGGGCGCGTTGACTACACCTTC
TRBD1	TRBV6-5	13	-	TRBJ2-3	CASRGTGTDTQYF	TGTGCCAGCAGAGGGACAGGGACAGATACGCAGTATTTT
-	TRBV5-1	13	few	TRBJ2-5	CASSLELLETQYF	TGCGCCAGCAGCTTAGAACTGCTTGAGACCCAGTACTTC
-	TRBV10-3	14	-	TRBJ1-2	CAISQSGDDYGYTF	TGTGCCATCAGCCAGAGCGGGGATGACTATGGCTACACCTTC
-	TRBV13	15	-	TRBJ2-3	CASSPRDLRTNTQYF	TGTGCCAGCAGCCCCCGGGATCTGAGAACAAATACGCAGTATTTT
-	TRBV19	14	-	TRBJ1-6	CANSGCSYNSPLHF	TGTGCCAACTCAGGGTGTTCCTATAATTCACCCCTCCACTTT